In this sample, the clone carrying this TCR beta chain turned up a few times. The antigen is not known. This sample is part of a study of CD8 T cells in ankylosing spondylitis. Study observations and caveats: Matched ankylosing spondylitis synovial fluid reportedly showed significant enrichment of disease-linked clones. Characteristic of ankylosing spondylitis blood, it appeared, was a TCR beta motif comprising roughly 8 highly homologous variants.

V was cut by 0 bases and J by 3 bases, with 11 bases left in between. The germline CDR1 and CDR2 sequences are MGHRA and YSYEKL. The CDR3 spans 15 residues. Preparation of TCR beta libraries was done by quantitative 5'-RACE with molecular barcodes. TCRdb passed the 5' RACE reads through MiXCR, listing each CDR3 protein once. The sample carries some 330,000 distinct CDR3 sequences, 6.5% to 10% recorded once. Sequenced material: blood, either unsorted or a sorted T cell fraction (not recorded which). This receptor was obtained from a male donor with ankylosing spondylitis. The rearrangement joins TRBV4-1 to TRBJ1-1; the D gene is possibly TRBD1 (6 bases). The CDR3 DNA reads as TGCGCCAGCAGCCAAGATCGCCCAGGGGACACTGAAGCTTTCTTT. It codes for CASSQDRPGDTEAFF.